This TCR beta chain was sequenced during a study of T cells in Graves' hyperthyroidism and ophthalmopathy. This clonotype was observed at least ten times. Template material for amplifying TCR beta CDR3 regions consisted of RNA transcripts. With the HTBI primer set, the TCR CDR3 went through a first round of RT-PCR. MiXCR, applied by TCRdb to the multiplex PCR reads, yields one record per CDR3 protein. The sample has 190,000 or so distinct CDR3 sequences, about 16% seen once. The sequence came from a man between 40 and 49 years old with Graves' hyperthyroidism. Sequencing was carried out using blood.

CDR3: CASSLSGTVTDTQYF. In DNA, the CDR3 is TGTGCCAGCAGTTTAAGCGGGACGGTGACAGATACGCAGTATTTT. The chain links TRBV12-3 or TRBV12-4 to TRBJ2-3, with 7 bases that match TRBD2. After removal of 2 bases from V and 3 bases from J, the junction contained 5 bases not matched to a gene. CDR3 length: 15 residues.